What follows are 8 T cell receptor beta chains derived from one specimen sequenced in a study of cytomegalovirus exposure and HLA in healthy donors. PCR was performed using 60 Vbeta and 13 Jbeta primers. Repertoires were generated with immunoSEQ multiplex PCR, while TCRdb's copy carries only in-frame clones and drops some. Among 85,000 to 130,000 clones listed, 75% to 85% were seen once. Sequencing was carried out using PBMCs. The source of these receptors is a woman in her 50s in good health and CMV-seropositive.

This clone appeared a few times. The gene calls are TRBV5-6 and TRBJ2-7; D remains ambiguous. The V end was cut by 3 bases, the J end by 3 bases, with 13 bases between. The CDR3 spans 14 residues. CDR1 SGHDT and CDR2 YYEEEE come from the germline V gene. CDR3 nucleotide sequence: TGTGCCAGCAGCTCCTTGACTGCTAGCTACGAGCAGTACTTC. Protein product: CASSSLTASYEQYF.

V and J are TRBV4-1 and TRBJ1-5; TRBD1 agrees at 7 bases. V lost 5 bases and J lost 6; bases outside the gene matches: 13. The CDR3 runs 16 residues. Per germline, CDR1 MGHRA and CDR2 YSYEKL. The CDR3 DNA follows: TGCGCCAGCAGCGATAGACCGGGACAGAATAGTCAGCCCCAGCATTTT. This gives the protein CASSDRPGQNSQPQHF.

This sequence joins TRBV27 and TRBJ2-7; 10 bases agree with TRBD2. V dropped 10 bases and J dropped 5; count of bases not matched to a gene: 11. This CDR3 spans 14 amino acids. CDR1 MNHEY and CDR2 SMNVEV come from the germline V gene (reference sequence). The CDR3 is CATKASGRVDEQYF. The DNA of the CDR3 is TGTGCCACGAAAGCTAGCGGGAGAGTCGACGAGCAGTACTTC.

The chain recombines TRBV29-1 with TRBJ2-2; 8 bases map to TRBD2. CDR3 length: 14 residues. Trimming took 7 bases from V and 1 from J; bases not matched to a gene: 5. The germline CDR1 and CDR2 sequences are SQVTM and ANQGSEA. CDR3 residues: CSARTSQNTGELFF. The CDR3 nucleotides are TGCAGCGCAAGGACTAGCCAGAACACCGGGGAGCTGTTTTTT.

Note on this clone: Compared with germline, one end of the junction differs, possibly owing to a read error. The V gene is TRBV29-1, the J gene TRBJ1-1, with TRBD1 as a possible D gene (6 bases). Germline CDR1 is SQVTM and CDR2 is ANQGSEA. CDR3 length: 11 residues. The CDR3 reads CRGAGHRVSVF. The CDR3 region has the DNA TGCAGGGGGGCGGGTCACCGCGTCTCTGTCTTT. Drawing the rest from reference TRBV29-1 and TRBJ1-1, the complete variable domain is SAVISQKPSRDICQRGTSLTIQCQVDSQVTMMFWYRQQPGQSLTLIATANQGSEATYESGFVIDKFPISRPNLTFSTLTVSNMSPEDSSIYLCRGAGHRVSVFGQGTRLTVV.

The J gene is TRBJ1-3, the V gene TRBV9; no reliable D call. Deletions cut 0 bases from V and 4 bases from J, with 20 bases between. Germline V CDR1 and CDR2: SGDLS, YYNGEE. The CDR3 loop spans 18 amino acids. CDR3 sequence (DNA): TGTGCCAGCAGCGTAGGAGGCTCGGCTGGGTCATGGGGAAACACCATATATTTT. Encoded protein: CASSVGGSAGSWGNTIYF.

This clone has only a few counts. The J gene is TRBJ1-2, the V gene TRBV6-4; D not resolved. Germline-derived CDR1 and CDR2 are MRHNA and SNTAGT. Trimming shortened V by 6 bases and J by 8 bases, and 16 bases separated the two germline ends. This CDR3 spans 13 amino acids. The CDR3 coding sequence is TGTGCCAGCAGCGAGGATGGGTTTGGGGGCTACACCTTC. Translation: CASSEDGFGGYTF.

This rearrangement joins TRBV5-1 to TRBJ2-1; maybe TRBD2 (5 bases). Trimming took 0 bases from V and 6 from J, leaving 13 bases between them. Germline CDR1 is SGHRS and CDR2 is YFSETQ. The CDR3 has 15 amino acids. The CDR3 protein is CASSLAGNSGNEQFF. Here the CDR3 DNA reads TGCGCCAGCAGCTTGGCCGGGAACAGCGGCAATGAGCAGTTCTTC. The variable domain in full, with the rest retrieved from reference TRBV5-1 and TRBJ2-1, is KAGVTQTPRYLIKTRGQQVTLSCSPISGHRSVSWYQQTPGQGLQFLFEYFSETQRNKGNFPGRFSGRQFSNSRSEMNVSTLELGDSALYLCASSLAGNSGNEQFFGPGTRLTVL.